This T cell receptor (beta chain) comes out of a study of blood T cell repertoires in COVID-19. Study in general: PBMCs, B-cell-depleted T cells, or T cells were the source of the cDNA or gDNA that made up the material.

The germline V gene has CDR1 PRHDT and CDR2 FYEKMQ (reference sequence). The CDR3 is 15 amino acids. J gave up 0 bases and V 2 bases, and 4 bases lay outside the gene matches. The repertoire was sequenced with immunoSEQ multiplex PCR; TCRdb's copy has only in-frame clones and lacks some. Of about 140,000 clones detected, around 84% appear once; the ten largest clones hold under 7%. The chain is built from TRBV13 and TRBJ2-7; 7 bases agree with TRBD1. The sample taken for sequencing was peripheral blood. This TCR was recovered from a human donor in a cohort sampled during active COVID-19. CDR3 protein: CASSLTGVNSYEQYF. The CDR3 nucleotides read TGTGCCAGCAGCTTAACAGGGGTAAACTCCTACGAGCAGTACTTC.